Listed below are T cell receptor beta chains from one sample, sequenced in a study of cytomegalovirus exposure and HLA in healthy donors. TCRdb's table, derived via immunoSEQ multiplex PCR, lists solely in-frame clones and lacks some. The repertoire holds about 110,000 clones, 65% to 80% seen once, with about 2.9% in the top ten. Material for sequencing was PBMCs. The receptors here all came from a woman aged 55-69 years in good health and CMV-seropositive. CDR3s include the opening cysteine and the closing phenylalanine or tryptophan. The D gene is left open where the match is weak. Clone size appears in some rows only: once, few, many, or a class for an expanded clone.

d_call	clone_size	v_call	j_call	cdr3_aa	cdr3_nt
NA	NA	TRBV28	TRBJ2-6	CASSLHSGANVLTF	TGTGCCAGCAGTTTACACTCTGGGGCCAACGTCCTGACTTTC
NA	NA	TRBV25-1	TRBJ2-7	CASSKTISHGEQYF	TGTGCCAGCAGTAAAACTATATCCCACGGTGAGCAGTACTTC
TRBD1	NA	TRBV7-9	TRBJ1-2	CSSSSTGVVIDGYTF	TGTTCCAGCAGCTCCACAGGGGTAGTGATAGATGGCTACACCTTC
NA	NA	TRBV9	TRBJ2-1	CASSVAGDLKREQFF	TGTGCCAGCAGCGTAGCGGGAGATCTTAAGCGCGAGCAGTTCTTC
TRBD2	NA	TRBV2	TRBJ2-7	CASSEFLAADLGQYF	TGTGCCAGCAGTGAATTTCTAGCGGCTGACCTTGGGCAGTACTTC
NA	NA	TRBV10-3	TRBJ2-1	CAISDGARNNEQFF	TGTGCCATCAGTGATGGGGCGAGGAACAATGAGCAGTTCTTC
TRBD2	NA	TRBV28	TRBJ2-7	CASTPGGGYEQYF	TGTGCCAGCACCCCGGGAGGAGGCTACGAGCAGTACTTC
TRBD2	once	TRBV7-9	TRBJ2-7	CSSSLARSAGVGEQYF	TGTTCCAGCAGCTTAGCGCGGTCAGCGGGAGTCGGCGAGCAGTACTTC
TRBD2	few	TRBV9	TRBJ2-1	CASSASGRGDNEQFF	TGTGCCAGCAGCGCTAGCGGGAGGGGAGACAATGAGCAGTTCTTC
TRBD2	NA	TRBV19	TRBJ2-4	CASSIVSGRATKNIQYF	TGTGCCAGTAGTATAGTTAGCGGGAGGGCCACCAAAAACATTCAGTACTTC
NA	NA	TRBV18	TRBJ2-1	CASSLGTSEVNEQFF	TGTGCCAGCTCACTGGGTACGTCTGAGGTAAATGAGCAGTTCTTC
NA	NA	TRBV27	TRBJ2-7	CASSFGKSYEQYF	TGTGCCAGCAGTTTCGGGAAGTCCTACGAGCAGTACTTC
NA	NA	TRBV29-1	TRBJ1-2	CSAKDMNYGYTF	TGCAGCGCCAAAGACATGAACTATGGCTACACCTTC
NA	NA	TRBV19	TRBJ1-2	CASSKPRASGDGYTF	TGTGCCAGTAGTAAACCCAGGGCCTCGGGAGATGGCTACACCTTC
NA	NA	TRBV7-8	TRBJ2-2	CASSYNANTGELFF	TGTGCCAGCAGCTACAACGCGAACACCGGGGAGCTGTTTTTT
NA	NA	TRBV6-5	TRBJ2-1	CATTTNNEQFF	TGTGCCACAACCACAAACAATGAGCAGTTCTTC
TRBD2	NA	TRBV27	TRBJ2-1	CASSLGLGSYNEQFF	TGTGCCAGCAGTTTAGGACTAGGATCCTACAATGAGCAGTTCTTC
TRBD1	NA	TRBV4-1	TRBJ2-1	CASSGPGTGENEQFF	TGCGCCAGCAGCGGGCCCGGGACAGGGGAAAATGAGCAGTTCTTC
NA	NA	TRBV7-3	TRBJ1-1	CASSLIPHRYMNTEAFF	TGTGCCAGCAGCTTAATCCCCCACAGGTACATGAACACTGAAGCTTTCTTT
NA	NA	TRBV4-1	TRBJ1-1	CASSRSEAENTEAFF	TGCGCCAGCAGCCGAAGTGAGGCCGAGAACACTGAAGCTTTCTTT
TRBD2	NA	TRBV9	TRBJ2-5	CASSAGLALQTQYF	TGTGCCAGCAGCGCCGGACTAGCGCTGCAGACCCAGTACTTC
TRBD1	NA	TRBV7-3	TRBJ1-1	CASSLGPGQGGTEAFF	TGTGCCAGCAGCTTAGGCCCGGGACAGGGAGGCACTGAAGCTTTCTTT
NA	NA	TRBV5-1	TRBJ2-7	CASGRVLGATYEQYF	TGCGCCAGCGGGCGGGTCTTAGGCGCGACCTACGAGCAGTACTTC
NA	NA	TRBV19	TRBJ1-1	CASSIVAPGLGTEAFF	TGTGCCAGTAGTATAGTTGCCCCGGGGTTGGGCACTGAAGCTTTCTTT
NA	NA	TRBV13	TRBJ1-4	CASSSQRQGFNEKLFF	TGTGCCAGCAGCTCACAAAGGCAGGGCTTTAATGAAAAACTGTTTTTT
NA	NA	TRBV5-1	TRBJ2-7	CASSFGGFNEQYF	TGCGCCAGCAGCTTCGGGGGTTTCAACGAGCAGTACTTC
TRBD1	NA	TRBV5-1	TRBJ1-1	CASSLELGTGGTEAFF	TGCGCCAGCAGCTTGGAGTTGGGGACAGGGGGCACTGAAGCTTTCTTT
NA	NA	TRBV18	TRBJ1-1	CASSPGVTTEAFF	TGTGCCAGCTCACCCGGGGTAACCACTGAAGCTTTCTTT
TRBD1	NA	TRBV6-7	TRBJ1-2	CASNRGYGYTF	TGTGCCAGCAACAGGGGCTATGGCTACACCTTC
TRBD2	NA	TRBV6-1	TRBJ2-7	CASSWREGRFYEQYF	TGTGCCAGCAGTTGGCGGGAGGGCCGGTTCTACGAGCAGTACTTC
TRBD1	NA	TRBV28	TRBJ1-1	CASSHYDRVNTEAFF	TGTGCCAGCAGCCATTATGACAGGGTGAACACTGAAGCTTTCTTT
NA	NA	TRBV4-1	TRBJ2-3	CASSSRWREADTQYF	TGCGCCAGCAGCTCACGCTGGAGGGAAGCAGATACGCAGTATTTT
TRBD2	NA	TRBV2	TRBJ2-3	CASSVGSGRGTDTQYF	TGTGCCAGCAGTGTGGGGAGCGGGAGGGGCACAGATACGCAGTATTTT
NA	once	TRBV19	TRBJ1-6	CASSPDPGTYNSPLHF	TGTGCCAGTAGTCCAGATCCGGGAACGTATAATTCACCCCTCCACTTT
TRBD2	NA	TRBV6-1	TRBJ2-3	CASSEGLAGLPTDTQYF	TGTGCCAGCAGTGAAGGCCTAGCGGGATTGCCCACAGATACGCAGTATTTT
NA	NA	TRBV7-9	TRBJ1-1	CASSLTEVARATEAFF	TGTGCCAGCAGCTTGACAGAGGTGGCCAGGGCCACTGAAGCTTTCTTT
TRBD1	NA	TRBV28	TRBJ2-7	CASSAGGFYEQYF	TGTGCCAGCAGTGCAGGGGGCTTTTACGAGCAGTACTTC
TRBD2	few	TRBV29-1	TRBJ2-3	CSVELGSGSITDTQYF	TGCAGCGTTGAACTCGGTAGCGGGAGTATCACAGATACGCAGTATTTT
TRBD1	NA	TRBV14	TRBJ2-1	CASSARDSSYNEQFF	TGTGCCAGCAGCGCACGGGACAGCTCCTACAATGAGCAGTTCTTC
TRBD1	NA	TRBV12-5	TRBJ2-1	CASGGDRFYNEQFF	TGTGCTAGTGGTGGGGACAGATTTTACAATGAGCAGTTCTTC
NA	NA	TRBV27	TRBJ2-2	CASSSLTGRGTEGELFF	TGTGCCAGCAGTTCTTTAACGGGCAGGGGTACGGAGGGGGAGCTGTTTTTT
NA	NA	TRBV6-1	TRBJ2-1	CASSERYNEQFF	TGTGCCAGCAGTGAACGGTACAATGAGCAGTTCTTC
NA	NA	TRBV27	TRBJ1-2	CASRTVRGDYGYTF	TGTGCCAGCAGAACCGTCCGGGGGGACTATGGCTACACCTTC
NA	NA	TRBV7-8	TRBJ1-1	CASSPQLGAEGDTEAFF	TGTGCCAGCAGCCCGCAATTGGGGGCTGAGGGCGACACTGAAGCTTTCTTT